This T cell receptor beta chain was recovered during a study of tumor and adjacent non-tumor tissue in lung cancer. Overall study: Patients comprised 12 adenocarcinoma, a couple of squamous cell carcinoma and 1 small cell lung cancer. Each sample yielded around 4.2 million productive TCRbeta reads on average. Stage I to III disease affected about nine men and several women aged about 31 to 80.

TCRbeta libraries were built with three rounds of nested PCR, modified from ARM-PCR. TCRdb reprocessed the multiplex PCR reads with MiXCR, giving one entry per CDR3 protein. The sample has 68,000 or so distinct CDR3 sequences, approximately 63% seen once. Germline CDR1 reads MDHEN; CDR2 reads SYDVKM. This CDR3 region has 15 residues. The V gene lost 8 bases and the J gene lost 1 base, with 18 bases spanning the gap. This clonotype came up a few times. No cell sorting was done before RNA was extracted from the tissue. This receptor was obtained from a man in his fifties or sixties with non-small cell lung cancer. The chain has TRBV28 and TRBJ2-7; maybe TRBD2 (6 bases). Source material: lung tumor tissue. The CDR3 DNA sequence: TGTGCCAGCCGCGGGTGGGAGGTCGCATCCTACGAGCAGTACTTC. Translated: CASRGWEVASYEQYF.